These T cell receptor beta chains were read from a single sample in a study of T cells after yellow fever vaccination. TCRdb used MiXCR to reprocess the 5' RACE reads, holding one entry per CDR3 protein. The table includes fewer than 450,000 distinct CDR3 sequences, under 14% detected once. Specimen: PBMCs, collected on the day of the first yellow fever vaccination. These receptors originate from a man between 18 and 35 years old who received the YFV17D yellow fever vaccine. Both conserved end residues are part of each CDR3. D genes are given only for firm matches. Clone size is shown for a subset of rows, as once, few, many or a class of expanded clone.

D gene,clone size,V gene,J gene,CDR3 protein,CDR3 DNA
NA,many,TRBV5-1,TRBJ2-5,CASSPQGGTEETQYF,TGCGCCAGCAGCCCACAAGGCGGGACAGAAGAGACCCAGTACTTC
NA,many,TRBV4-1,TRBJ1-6,CASGLGSSYNSPLHF,TGCGCCAGCGGTCTGGGGAGCTCCTATAATTCACCCCTCCACTTT
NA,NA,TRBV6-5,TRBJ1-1,CASLTTNTEAFF,TGTGCCAGCCTTACTACGAACACTGAAGCTTTCTTT
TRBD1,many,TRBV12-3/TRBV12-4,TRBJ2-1,CASSYRGTPPEQFF,TGTGCCAGCAGCTACAGGGGGACTCCACCTGAGCAGTTCTTC
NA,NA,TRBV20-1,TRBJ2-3,CSAASRDKSTDTQYF,TGCAGTGCTGCAAGTCGGGACAAAAGCACAGATACGCAGTATTTT
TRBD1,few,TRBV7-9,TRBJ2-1,CASRRGTGKSYNEQFF,TGTGCCAGCAGAAGAGGGACAGGGAAATCCTACAATGAGCAGTTCTTC
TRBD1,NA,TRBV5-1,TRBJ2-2,CASSLITSQGAGELFF,TGCGCCAGCAGTCTGATTACGTCCCAGGGGGCCGGGGAGCTGTTTTTT
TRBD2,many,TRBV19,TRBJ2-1,CASSPEPLAGGINEQFF,TGTGCCAGTAGTCCCGAACCCCTAGCGGGGGGCATCAATGAGCAGTTCTTC
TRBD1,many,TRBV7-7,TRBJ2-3,CASSLQGAPTDTQYF,TGTGCTAGCAGCCTACAGGGGGCCCCCACAGATACGCAGTATTTT
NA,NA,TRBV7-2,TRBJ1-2,CASSSSGTNIPYGYTF,TGTGCCAGCAGCTCATCCGGGACAAATATCCCCTATGGCTACACCTTC
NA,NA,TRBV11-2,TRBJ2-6,CASSPSVGGGANVLTF,TGTGCCAGCAGCCCGAGTGTCGGTGGTGGGGCCAACGTCCTGACTTTC
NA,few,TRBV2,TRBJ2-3,CASLGHASTDTQYF,TGTGCCAGCCTGGGACATGCGAGCACAGATACGCAGTATTTT
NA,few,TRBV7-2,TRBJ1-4,CASSLVAGKLEKLFF,TGTGCCAGCAGCTTAGTAGCCGGCAAACTTGAAAAACTGTTTTTT
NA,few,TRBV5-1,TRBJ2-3,CASSGGAAPSTDTQYF,TGCGCCAGCAGCGGAGGAGCGGCCCCTAGCACAGATACGCAGTATTTT
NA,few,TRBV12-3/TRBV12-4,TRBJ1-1,CASRLGPISLEAFF,TGTGCCAGCAGGCTCGGGCCGATTAGCCTTGAGGCTTTCTTT
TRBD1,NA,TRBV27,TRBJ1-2,CASSSVTGANYGYTF,TGTGCCAGCAGTTCAGTGACAGGGGCTAACTATGGCTACACCTTC
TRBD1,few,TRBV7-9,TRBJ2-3,CASSDRGLGDTQYF,TGTGCCAGCAGCGACAGGGGGCTGGGAGATACGCAGTATTTT
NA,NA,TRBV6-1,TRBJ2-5,CASRKTLYQETQYF,TGTGCCAGCAGAAAGACACTGTACCAAGAGACCCAGTACTTC
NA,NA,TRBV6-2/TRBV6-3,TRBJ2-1,CASSYSPQGLSYNEQFF,TGTGCCAGCAGTTATAGCCCCCAGGGGCTCTCCTACAATGAGCAGTTCTTC
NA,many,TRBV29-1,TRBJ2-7,CSVGTDEQYF,TGCAGCGTGGGGACGGACGAGCAGTACTTC
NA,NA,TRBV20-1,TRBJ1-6,CSATIRAVGGGTLHF,TGCAGTGCTACGATCAGGGCCGTTGGGGGGGGCACCCTCCACTTT
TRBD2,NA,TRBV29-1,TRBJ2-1,CSVLPGLANEQFF,TGCAGCGTCCTCCCGGGACTAGCCAATGAGCAGTTCTTC
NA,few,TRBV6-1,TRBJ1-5,CASKGLREGEDGNQPQHF,TGTGCCAGCAAAGGGCTTAGGGAGGGGGAGGACGGCAATCAGCCCCAGCATTTT
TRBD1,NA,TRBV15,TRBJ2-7,CATSTSLTGVGEQYF,TGTGCCACCAGCACTTCATTGACAGGGGTTGGCGAGCAGTACTTC
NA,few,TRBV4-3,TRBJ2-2,CASSQITGGFNTGELFF,TGCGCCAGCAGCCAGATCACCGGGGGATTCAACACCGGGGAGCTGTTTTTT
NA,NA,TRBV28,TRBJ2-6,CASSLGGPGRSSGRAF,TGTGCCAGCAGTTTAGGGGGTCCAGGACGGTCCTCTGGTAGGGCTTTC
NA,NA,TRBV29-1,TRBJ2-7,CSVDSGEGYEQYF,TGCAGCGTTGATAGCGGAGAAGGATACGAGCAGTACTTC
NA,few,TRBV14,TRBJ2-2,CASSQEGGAGELFF,TGTGCCAGCAGCCAAGAGGGGGGAGCCGGGGAGCTGTTTTTT
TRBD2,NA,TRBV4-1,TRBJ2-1,CASSQKGELAGASYNEQFF,TGCGCCAGCAGCCAAAAGGGAGAACTAGCGGGAGCCTCCTACAATGAGCAGTTCTTC
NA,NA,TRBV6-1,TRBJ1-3,CASSLPSSGNTIYF,TGTGCCAGCAGCCTCCCTAGCTCTGGAAACACCATATATTTT
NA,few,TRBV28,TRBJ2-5,CASSLGLGSYPQETQYF,TGTGCCAGCAGTTTGGGATTGGGATCTTATCCTCAAGAGACCCAGTACTTC
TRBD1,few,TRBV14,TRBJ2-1,CASSRLTGAYNEQFF,TGTGCCAGCAGCCGCTTGACAGGGGCCTACAATGAGCAGTTCTTC
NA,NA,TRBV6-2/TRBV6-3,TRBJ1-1,CASSYATTEAFF,TGTGCCAGCAGTTATGCGACCACTGAAGCTTTCTTT
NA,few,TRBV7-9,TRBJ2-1,CASSFPGIF,TGTGCCAGCAGCTTCCCAGGGATCTTC
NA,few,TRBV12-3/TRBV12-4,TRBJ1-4,CASSLMAATNEKLFF,TGTGCCAGCAGTCTTATGGCTGCAACTAATGAAAAACTGTTTTTT
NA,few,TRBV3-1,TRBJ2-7,CASSQEWGTFSNEQYF,TGTGCCAGCAGCCAAGAATGGGGGACTTTCTCTAACGAGCAGTACTTC
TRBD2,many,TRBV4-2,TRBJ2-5,CASSLLTIAGLQETQYF,TGTGCCAGCAGCCTCCTTACTATAGCGGGGTTACAAGAGACCCAGTACTTC
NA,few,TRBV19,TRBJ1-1,CASSRDWNTEAFF,TGTGCCAGTAGTAGGGACTGGAACACTGAAGCTTTCTTT
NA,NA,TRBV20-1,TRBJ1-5,CSAGGGNNQPQHF,TGCAGTGCTGGGGGGGGGAACAATCAGCCCCAGCATTTT
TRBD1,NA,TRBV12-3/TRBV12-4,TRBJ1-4,CASRRTGAFNEKLFF,TGTGCCAGCAGACGAACAGGGGCATTTAATGAAAAACTGTTTTTT
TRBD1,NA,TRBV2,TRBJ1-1,CASSLDRHPEAFF,TGTGCCAGCAGCCTGGACAGGCACCCTGAAGCTTTCTTT
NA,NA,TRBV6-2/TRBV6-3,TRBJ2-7,CATAEGGRNEQYF,TGTGCCACCGCTGAGGGGGGCAGGAACGAGCAGTACTTC